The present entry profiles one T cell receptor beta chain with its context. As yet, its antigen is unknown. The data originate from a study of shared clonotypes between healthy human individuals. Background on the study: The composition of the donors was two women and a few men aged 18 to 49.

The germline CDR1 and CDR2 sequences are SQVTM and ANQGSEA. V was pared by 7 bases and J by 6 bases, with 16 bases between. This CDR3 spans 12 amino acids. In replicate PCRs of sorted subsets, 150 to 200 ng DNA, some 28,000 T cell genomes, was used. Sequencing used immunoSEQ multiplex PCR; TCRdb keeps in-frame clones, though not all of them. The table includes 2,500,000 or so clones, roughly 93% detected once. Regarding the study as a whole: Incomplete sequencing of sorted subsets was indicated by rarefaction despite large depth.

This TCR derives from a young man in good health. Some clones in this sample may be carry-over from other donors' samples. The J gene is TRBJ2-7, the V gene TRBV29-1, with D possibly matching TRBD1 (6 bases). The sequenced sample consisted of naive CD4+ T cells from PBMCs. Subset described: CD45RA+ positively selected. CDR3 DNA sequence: TGCAGCGCTGGGGGCCACCGTGGCGAGCAGTACTTC. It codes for CSAGGHRGEQYF.